A selection of T cell receptor beta chains follows, all from one sample in a study of blood T cell repertoires in COVID-19. The data were produced by immunoSEQ multiplex PCR, yet TCRdb's version contains in-frame clones alone and is incomplete. The data hold about 440,000 clones, with about nine tenths observed a single time. Material: peripheral blood. Receptors originate from a woman aged 50 to 65 with COVID-19, enrolled during active disease. CDR3s include the opening cysteine and the closing phenylalanine or tryptophan. Rows may omit the clone size; those that give it use once, few, many or a size class.

v_call clone_size cdr3_aa
TRBV10-2 NA CASTGQGDEAFF
TRBV11-2 NA CASSLGPGQDYEQYF
TRBV10-1 NA CASSDPSGPDTQYF
TRBV6-5 NA CASSRTWTGEGYTF
TRBV23-1 NA CASSHRDRVKRQTNEKLFF
TRBV20-1 few CSASKQFQPQHF
TRBV3-1/TRBV3-2 once CASSQTSGGPNIQYF
TRBV19 NA CASSIRVGPHEQYF
TRBV11-2 NA CASRNIGRTGRFF
TRBV12-3/TRBV12-4 NA CASSETGTYEQYF
TRBV6-5 NA CASSYSGQGNNEQFF
TRBV5-1 NA CASSSTGSGNTIYF
TRBV12-5 NA CASGRQGVDYGYTF
TRBV6-1 NA CASSEPASSYNEQFF